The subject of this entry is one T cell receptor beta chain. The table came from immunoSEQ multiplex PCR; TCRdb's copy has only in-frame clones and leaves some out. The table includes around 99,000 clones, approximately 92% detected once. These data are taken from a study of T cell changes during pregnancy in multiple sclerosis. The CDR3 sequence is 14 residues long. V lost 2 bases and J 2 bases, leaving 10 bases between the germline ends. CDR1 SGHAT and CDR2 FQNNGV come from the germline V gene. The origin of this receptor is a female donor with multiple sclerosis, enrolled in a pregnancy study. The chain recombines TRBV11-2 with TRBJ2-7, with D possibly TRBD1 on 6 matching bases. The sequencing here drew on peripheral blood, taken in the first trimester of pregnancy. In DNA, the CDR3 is TGTGCCAGCAGCTTATCAGAGGGGGCCTACGAGCAGTACTTC. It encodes CASSLSEGAYEQYF.